The 8 T cell receptor beta chains reported below all come from one sample, sequenced in a study of blood T cell repertoires in COVID-19. Repertoires were generated with immunoSEQ multiplex PCR, while TCRdb's copy carries only in-frame clones and drops some. The table lists some 210,000 clones, 83% of them singletons, with roughly 2.9% in the top ten. Material: peripheral blood. These receptors were collected from a man in his fifties with active or convalescent COVID-19.

The V and J genes are TRBV2 and TRBJ2-2; a weak D match, TRBD1 (5 bases). Germline V gene lookup returns CDR1 SNHLY and CDR2 FYNNEI. This CDR3 comprises 14 residues. Trimming removed 4 bases at V and 4 bases at J, with 10 bases between. The CDR3: CASSGVRVTGELFF. CDR3 bases: TGTGCCAGCAGTGGGGTCAGGGTCACCGGGGAGCTGTTTTTT.

This clone appeared once. The chain has TRBV19 and TRBJ2-3; TRBD2 might be the D (5 bases). Trimming took 5 bases from V and 3 from J, leaving 6 bases between them. Germline assignment: CDR1 LNHDA and CDR2 SQIVND (reference sequence). This CDR3 has 12 residues. The CDR3 region is CASSRGTDTQYF. Written as DNA, the CDR3 is TGTGCCAGTAGTCGAGGGACAGATACGCAGTATTTT.

The chain uses TRBV27 and TRBJ1-1, with D possibly matching TRBD1 (5 bases). The germline V gene encodes CDR1 MNHEY and CDR2 SMNVEV (reference sequence). The CDR3 sequence is 16 residues long. V was cut by 2 bases and J by 2 bases, with 15 bases left in between. CDR3 protein: CASSLGYRTYNTEAFF. The CDR3 DNA reads as TGTGCCAGCAGTTTAGGTTACAGGACATATAACACTGAAGCTTTCTTT.

This clone appeared a few times. The chain is built from TRBV10-3 and TRBJ2-7, with a weak D call TRBD2 (5 bases). This CDR3 spans 12 amino acids. Germline CDR1 and CDR2: ENHRY and SYGVKD. V lost 0 bases and J 9 bases, leaving 9 bases between the germline ends. CDR3 DNA: TGTGCCATCAGTGAGTCAGTAAGCGGGCAGTACTTC. Its protein is CAISESVSGQYF.

This clone has a single count. The V gene is TRBV24-1, the J gene TRBJ2-3; 7 nucleotides align to TRBD1. With V trimmed by 3 bases and J by 4 bases, 6 bases remained unmatched. Per the germline V gene, CDR1 is KGHDR and CDR2 is SFDVKD. This CDR3 contains 15 residues. The CDR3 region is CATSDPGQVADTQYF. The CDR3 region has the DNA TGTGCCACCAGTGATCCCGGACAGGTCGCAGATACGCAGTATTTT.

As concerns this clone: The sample carries other DNA sequences with the same CDR3. The CDR3 nucleotides read TGTGCCAGCAGTTTACAGGGCTCGAATTCACCCCTCCACTTT. This sequence encodes CASSLQGSNSPLHF. The V call is TRBV28, the J call TRBJ1-6, with D possibly matching TRBD1 (5 bases). The V end was cut by 2 bases, the J end by 7 bases, with 9 bases between. Germline V CDR1 and CDR2: MDHEN, SYDVKM. The CDR3 consists of 14 residues.

The chain carries TRBV6-2 or TRBV6-3 and TRBJ1-5, with 7 bases fitting TRBD1. Germline V gives CDR1 MNHEY, CDR2 SVGEGT. The V and J ends lost 2 bases and 5 bases, in that order; junction bases with no gene match: 6. The length of the CDR3 is 15 residues. In DNA form, the CDR3 reads TGTGCCAGCAGTTACGAGGGGGACAGCTATCAGCCCCAGCATTTT. Protein product: CASSYEGDSYQPQHF.

The chain couples TRBV2 to TRBJ1-6; D is possibly TRBD1 (6 bases). This CDR3 is 15 amino acids long. Trimming removed 5 bases at V and 10 bases at J, with 18 bases between. Germline V gene lookup returns CDR1 SNHLY and CDR2 FYNNEI. The CDR3 protein is CASSLGASWRSPLHF. As DNA, the CDR3 is TGTGCCAGCAGTCTGGGGGCCAGTTGGCGATCACCCCTCCACTTT.